Detailed here is one T cell receptor (beta chain). The sample is drawn from a study of T-cell memory formation after mild COVID-19. Via MiXCR, TCRdb re-called the 5' RACE reads, giving one row per CDR3 protein. The table shows hundreds of thousands of distinct CDR3 sequences, with 25% to 30% occurring only once. Sequenced material: PBMCs or a T cell subset sorted from them (not recorded which). This clonotype originated in an adult woman who had mild COVID-19 (a few samples of this study predate the infection). Cell type and time point are not known.

The CDR3 coding sequence is TGTGCCAGCTCACCCCCGGAGGGGTTCTATGGCTACACCTTC. It encodes CASSPPEGFYGYTF. The chain uses TRBV18 and TRBJ1-2, with D possibly being TRBD1 (5 bases). V was shortened by 3 bases and J by 4 bases, with 12 bases between the two germline ends. Germline V CDR1 and CDR2: KGHSH, LQKENI. This CDR3 contains 14 residues. Together with reference TRBV18 and TRBJ1-2, the CDR3 gives the full variable domain: NAGVMQNPRHLVRRRGQEARLRCSPMKGHSHVYWYRQLPEEGLKFMVYLQKENIIDESGMPKERFSAEFPKEGPSILRIQQVVRGDSAAYFCASSPPEGFYGYTFGSGTRLTVV.